The clone carrying this T cell receptor (beta chain) has just a few counts. Its cognate antigen is unknown. The record originates from a study of blood T cells in healthy people across ages. As for the study in general: Per two T cells, about one barcoded beta molecule was captured through template switching. Study results and caveats: Long-lived and aged donors differed, with more naive CD4+ cells and higher diversity in the long-lived.

CDR1 is SNHLY and CDR2 is FYNNEI in the germline V gene. The V and J ends lost 0 bases and 8 bases respectively, with 10 bases between them. The CDR3 extends over 13 amino acids. Caucasian individuals from Russia who were healthy and aged about 6 to 90 acted as donors. With a J-beta primer mix and a sample-barcoded 5' primer, a second PCR ran roughly 6 to 11 cycles. Each cDNA molecule was tagged by a template-switch adaptor that had 12 random nucleotides. TCRdb re-called the 5' RACE reads through MiXCR, storing one row per CDR3 protein. The sample yields fewer than 2,000,000 distinct CDR3 sequences, approximately 32% seen once.

The TCR sequence derives from a woman aged 25 to 39 in good health. The rearrangement uses TRBV2 and TRBJ1-2; no reliable D call. Sequencing used blood. CDR3 coding DNA: TGTGCCAGCAGTGAAGCTCGGGCAGGCGGCTACACCTTC. It is translated as CASSEARAGGYTF.